The next 28 T cell receptor beta chains were all read from a single sample in a study of blood T cells in healthy people across ages. A J-beta primer mix and a sample-barcoded 5' primer were used in a second PCR of about 7 to 12 cycles. In TCRdb, the 5' RACE reads were re-called with MiXCR into one record per CDR3 protein. The sample yields around 1,500,000 distinct CDR3 sequences, approximately 40% seen once. Material for sequencing was blood. These receptors originate from a woman aged 18-30 years in good health.

This clonotype was seen more than once but under ten times. The V and J genes are TRBV20-1 and TRBJ2-7; 10 bases are shared with TRBD2. The CDR3 totals 18 residues. Germline CDR1 and CDR2: DFQATT and SNEGSKA (reference sequence). V lost 0 bases to trimming and J lost 2 bases; unmatched junction nucleotides: 13. This chain's CDR3 is CSAREAGGQGLLAYEQYF. The CDR3 DNA sequence: TGCAGTGCTAGAGAAGCGGGGGGGCAGGGTTTGCTTGCCTACGAGCAGTACTTC.

This chain links TRBV21-1 with TRBJ1-2; no DNA check was done on the table's D call, TRBD1. TRBV21-1 is reported as a pseudogene. The CDR3 is made up of 19 amino acids. CDR3 in amino acids: CASSSNPPGQGIVYDGYTF. For the CDR3, the DNA is TGTGCCAGCAGCAGTAACCCCCCGGGACAGGGGATTGTATACGATGGCTACACCTTC.

This clonotype occurred once. This sequence joins TRBV20-1 and TRBJ1-4, with 7 nucleotides matching TRBD1. Germline V lookup: CDR1 DFQATT, CDR2 SNEGSKA (reference sequence). CDR3 length equals 14 residues. After removal of 3 bases from V and 8 bases from J, the junction contained 9 bases not matched to a gene. The chain's CDR3 is CSARARGGHEKLFF. CDR3 bases: TGCAGTGCTAGGGCCAGGGGGGGCCACGAAAAACTGTTTTTT.

The chain employs TRBV30 and TRBJ2-6; D is unclear. The CDR3 is made up of 13 amino acids. V gave up 3 bases and J gave up 8 bases, with 11 bases separating them. Per germline, CDR1 GTSNPN and CDR2 SVGIG (reference sequence). This CDR3 reads CAWRESWSNVLTF. Written as DNA, the CDR3 is TGTGCCTGGAGAGAGTCTTGGTCCAACGTCCTGACTTTC.

The chain recombines TRBV20-1 with TRBJ1-1; 9 nucleotides line up with TRBD1. V dropped 4 bases and J dropped 6; count of bases not matched to a gene: 15. Germline CDR1 and CDR2: DFQATT and SNEGSKA (reference sequence). The CDR3 has 16 residues. CDR3 nucleotides: TGCAGTGCTACCGGGCCGATTACAGGGGGCGGCCCTGAAGCTTTCTTT. Residues: CSATGPITGGGPEAFF.

The genes are TRBV7-2 and TRBJ2-3; 9 positions agree with TRBD2. Germline V lookup: CDR1 SGHTA, CDR2 FQGNSA. V lost 1 base to trimming and J lost 3 bases; unmatched junction nucleotides: 8. The CDR3 has 17 residues. In DNA form, the CDR3 reads TGTGCCAGCAGCTTAGACCAATTTAGCGGGGGAACAGATACGCAGTATTTT. This sequence encodes CASSLDQFSGGTDTQYF.

CDR3 nucleotides: TGTGCCAGCAGTTTGGGAGGCGGGGGCTACGGGGAGACCCAGTACTTC. It specifies CASSLGGGGYGETQYF. The rearrangement joins TRBV28 to TRBJ2-5; D might be TRBD2 (7 bases). Between the trimmed V and J ends, which lost 3 bases and 5 bases, there was a span of 19 bases. Germline lookup yields CDR1 MDHEN and CDR2 SYDVKM. This CDR3 spans 16 amino acids.

V usage is TRBV7-2 and J usage is TRBJ2-4, with D unresolved. The CDR3 is made up of 15 amino acids. Germline-derived CDR1 and CDR2 are SGHTA and FQGNSA. V was pared by 0 bases and J by 0 bases, with 6 bases between. The CDR3 sequence is CASSLACVAKNIQYF. As DNA, the CDR3 is TGTGCCAGCAGCTTAGCCTGTGTAGCCAAAAACATTCAGTACTTC.

This clonotype was found once. The chain employs TRBV20-1 and TRBJ1-6; tentative D call: TRBD1 (5 bases). The CDR3 extends over 17 amino acids. Looked up from germline, CDR1 is DFQATT and CDR2 is SNEGSKA (reference sequence). Trimming cost V 0 bases and J 7 bases, with 19 bases left between them. The CDR3 region has the DNA TGCAGTGCTAGAGATAATACGGTTCGGGGGGGGAATTCACCCCTCCACTTT. Amino acids: CSARDNTVRGGNSPLHF.

This chain uses TRBV6-1 with TRBJ2-7; 7 nucleotides align to TRBD1. The CDR3 sequence is 13 residues long. Germline V gives CDR1 MNHNS, CDR2 SASEGT. V dropped 7 bases and J dropped 3; count of bases not matched to a gene: 6. The chain's CDR3 is CASTGTADYEQYF. CDR3 nucleotides: TGTGCCAGCACCGGGACAGCGGACTACGAGCAGTACTTC.

The chain is built from TRBV9 and TRBJ1-3, with 7 bases matching TRBD1. The CDR3 has 17 amino acids. The germline V gene has CDR1 SGDLS and CDR2 YYNGEE. Losses at the gene ends were 3 bases for V and 4 bases for J; bases not matched to a gene: 13. CDR3 bases: TGTGCCAGCAGCGGAGACAGGGTGCCTAGCGGAGGAAACACCATATATTTT. Translated, it gives CASSGDRVPSGGNTIYF. The complete variable domain, with remaining parts taken from reference TRBV9 and TRBJ1-3, reads DSGVTQTPKHLITATGQRVTLRCSPRSGDLSVYWYQQSLDQGLQFLIQYYNGEERAKGNILERFSAQQFPDLHSELNLSSLELGDSALYFCASSGDRVPSGGNTIYFGEGSWLTVV.

The rearrangement joins TRBV7-2 to TRBJ2-1, with a possible D match to TRBD2 (6 bases). V was trimmed by 5 bases and J by 2 bases, leaving 16 bases between them. CDR3 length: 16 amino acids. CDR1 and CDR2 (germline): SGHTA, FQGNSA. The DNA of the CDR3 is TGTGCCAGCAGCCCCGGGACTTTTTCTGCCTACAATGAGCAGTTCTTC. This sequence encodes CASSPGTFSAYNEQFF. The full variable domain, its missing parts supplied by reference TRBV7-2 and TRBJ2-1, is GAGVSQSPSNKVTEKGKDVELRCDPISGHTALYWYRQSLGQGLEFLIYFQGNSAPDKSGLPSDRFSAERTGGSVSTLTIQRTQQEDSAVYLCASSPGTFSAYNEQFFGPGTRLTVL.

This chain uses TRBV2 with TRBJ2-4, with D perhaps matching TRBD1 or TRBD2 (5 bases each). The J call is doubtful: the DNA matches TRBJ2-7 better. Germline V gene sequence: CDR1 SNHLY, CDR2 FYNNEI. The CDR3 is 12 residues long. This CDR3 is CAIRDGRYEQYF. Here the CDR3 DNA reads TGTGCCATCCGGGACGGTCGCTACGAGCAGTACTTC.

The genes are TRBV20-1 and TRBJ1-1; D might be TRBD1 (6 bases). The CDR3 contains 15 residues. CDR1 is DFQATT and CDR2 is SNEGSKA in the germline V gene (reference sequence). V dropped 4 bases and J dropped 1 base, with 16 bases sitting between them. CDR3 residues: CSAILGGDPNTEAFF. CDR3 sequence (DNA): TGCAGTGCTATTTTGGGGGGCGACCCGAACACTGAAGCTTTCTTT.

This clonotype came up once. The V call is TRBV20-1, the J call TRBJ2-1; 10 bases are shared with TRBD1. The trim removed 2 bases at V and 10 bases at J, leaving 17 bases unmatched. Germline CDR1 and CDR2: DFQATT and SNEGSKA (reference sequence). The CDR3 loop spans 17 amino acids. The CDR3 here is CSARMSTGTGASYEQFF. The CDR3 DNA reads as TGCAGTGCTAGAATGAGTACGGGGACAGGGGCATCCTACGAGCAGTTCTTC.

The V gene is TRBV20-1, the J gene TRBJ1-2, with 9 bases identical to TRBD1. Per germline, CDR1 DFQATT and CDR2 SNEGSKA (reference sequence). J was trimmed by 6 bases and V by 4 bases; bases with no gene match: 12. This CDR3 is built from 15 residues. The CDR3 region is CSATALGDRVHGYTF. The CDR3 DNA reads as TGCAGTGCTACCGCCCTCGGGGACAGGGTTCATGGCTACACCTTC.

This chain connects TRBV4-1 to TRBJ2-4; D could derive from TRBD1 or TRBD2 (5 bases each). The J call is uncertain, as TRBJ2-7 better fits the DNA end. The germline CDR1 and CDR2 sequences are MGHRA and YSYEKL. The CDR3 has 16 amino acids. The CDR3 region is CASSQDGGRWTYEQYF. The CDR3 DNA follows: TGCGCCAGCAGCCAAGATGGGGGACGGTGGACCTACGAGCAGTACTTC.

This clonotype was counted a few times. This chain uses TRBV3-1 with TRBJ2-1, with a possible D match to TRBD1 (5 bases). Trimming took off 3 bases at V and 4 bases at J, with 10 bases between the two ends. This CDR3 comprises 14 residues. The germline V gene encodes CDR1 LGHDT and CDR2 YNNKEL (reference sequence). In nucleotides, the CDR3 is TGTGCCAGCAGCCAGGACACCTCTTACAATGAGCAGTTCTTC. Protein sequence: CASSQDTSYNEQFF.

This clonotype has at least ten counts. This sequence joins TRBV6-5 and TRBJ1-2; 8 nucleotides agree with TRBD1. Germline V gene lookup returns CDR1 MNHEY and CDR2 SVGAGI. The CDR3 length is 13 residues. V trimming: 2 bases; J trimming: 6 bases; junction bases outside the gene matches: 2. The CDR3 sequence: CASSYLTGDGYTF. In nucleotides, the CDR3 is TGTGCCAGCAGTTACCTGACAGGGGATGGCTACACCTTC.

This chain joins TRBV12-3 or TRBV12-4 and TRBJ2-4; a weak D match, TRBD2 (7 bases). Trimming left V 3 bases short and J 3 bases short, with 15 bases between. The CDR3 sequence is 16 residues long. This CDR3 is CASSFRGGLDKNIQYF. Written as DNA, the CDR3 is TGTGCCAGCAGTTTTAGGGGGGGGCTCGACAAAAACATTCAGTACTTC.

The chain couples TRBV29-1 to TRBJ1-2; a possible D gene is TRBD1 (6 bases). Deletions cut 5 bases from V and 0 bases from J, with 10 bases between. This CDR3 region has 13 residues. Germline V gene lookup returns CDR1 SQVTM and CDR2 ANQGSEA. CDR3 sequence: CSVRTVSNYGYTF. CDR3 nucleotide sequence: TGCAGCGTTCGGACAGTATCTAACTATGGCTACACCTTC.

The chain couples TRBV10-3 to TRBJ2-5; 7 bases are shared with TRBD2. This CDR3 spans 14 amino acids. J gave up 2 bases and V 5 bases, and 5 bases lay outside the gene matches. Germline CDR1 ENHRY, CDR2 SYGVKD. The CDR3 DNA reads as TGTGCCATCAGTTCAGCGGGACCTCAAGAGACCCAGTACTTC. Translating gives CAISSAGPQETQYF.

J is TRBJ2-7 and V is TRBV4-1, with 7 bases fitting TRBD2. The CDR3 length is 14 residues. J lost 5 bases, V lost 0 bases, and 4 bases had no gene match. Germline V CDR1 and CDR2: MGHRA, YSYEKL. The CDR3 sequence is CASSQDWSGNEQYF. DNA of the CDR3: TGCGCCAGCAGCCAAGATTGGAGCGGGAACGAGCAGTACTTC.

The chain is built from TRBV2 and TRBJ1-6, with 8 nucleotides matching TRBD1. The CDR3 runs 16 residues. Per germline, CDR1 SNHLY and CDR2 FYNNEI. The V segment lost 3 bases and the J segment 10 bases; nucleotides outside the gene matches: 11. For the CDR3, the DNA is TGTGCCAGCAGTGAGGTGCAGGGGGCTGGTGGGTCACCCCTCCACTTT. It encodes CASSEVQGAGGSPLHF.

The rearrangement joins TRBV28 to TRBJ2-5; 9 nucleotides line up with TRBD2. V lost 7 bases, J lost 1 base, and 7 bases stayed unmatched. This CDR3 contains 15 residues. From germline, CDR1 is MDHEN and CDR2 SYDVKM. In nucleotides, the CDR3 is TGTGCCAGCAATACGGCGGGGGGGCCCCAAGAGACCCAGTACTTC. This translates into CASNTAGGPQETQYF.

The gene calls are TRBV6-6 and TRBJ2-7; D is tentatively TRBD1 or TRBD2 (5 bases each). Per the germline V gene, CDR1 is MNHNY and CDR2 is SVGAGI (reference sequence). Between the trimmed V and J ends, which lost 7 bases and 7 bases, there was a span of 20 bases. The CDR3 is 14 residues long. CDR3 protein: CASITGTAGREQYF. The CDR3 DNA reads TGTGCCAGCATCACGGGGACCGCCGGCCGAGAGCAGTACTTC.

This clonotype was observed a few times. V gene TRBV6-5 combines with J gene TRBJ1-1, with D uncertain. Trimming removed 4 bases from V and 11 bases from J, with 11 bases in between. Germline V gives CDR1 MNHEY, CDR2 SVGAGI. The CDR3 is made up of 11 amino acids. The CDR3 coding sequence is TGTGCCAGCAGTTCGGCGGGAGGGGCTTTCTTT. Translated: CASSSAGGAFF.

In this sample, this clonotype turned up a few times. The rearrangement joins TRBV14 to TRBJ1-2; D unclear. The CDR3 has 15 amino acids. Trimming removed 0 bases from V and 5 bases from J, with 13 bases in between. CDR1 is SGHDN, CDR2 FVKESK, per germline. The CDR3 region has the DNA TGTGCCAGCAGCCAAGACTGGAGTCCCCAGTATGGCTACACCTTC. This codes for CASSQDWSPQYGYTF.